This TCR beta chain was captured by sequencing in a study of blood T cell repertoires in COVID-19. With V trimmed by 4 bases and J by 4 bases, 9 bases remained unmatched. In germline, CDR1 is LNHDA, CDR2 SQIVND (reference sequence). This CDR3 is 16 amino acids long. The method was immunoSEQ multiplex PCR; TCRdb's version includes in-frame clones alone and lacks a portion of them. Here the sample spans 270,000 or so clones, more than 75% being singletons. Participants were placed into cohorts based on the clinical history they reported. The sequencing input was PBMCs or T cells enriched from blood (not recorded which). The chain uses TRBV19 and TRBJ1-4, with TRBD1 identical over 7 bases. The receptor comes from a young woman who had recovered from COVID-19. CDR3 amino acids: CASSSDRDGRNEKLFF. CDR3 sequence (DNA): TGTGCCAGTAGTAGCGACAGGGATGGGCGTAATGAAAAACTGTTTTTT.